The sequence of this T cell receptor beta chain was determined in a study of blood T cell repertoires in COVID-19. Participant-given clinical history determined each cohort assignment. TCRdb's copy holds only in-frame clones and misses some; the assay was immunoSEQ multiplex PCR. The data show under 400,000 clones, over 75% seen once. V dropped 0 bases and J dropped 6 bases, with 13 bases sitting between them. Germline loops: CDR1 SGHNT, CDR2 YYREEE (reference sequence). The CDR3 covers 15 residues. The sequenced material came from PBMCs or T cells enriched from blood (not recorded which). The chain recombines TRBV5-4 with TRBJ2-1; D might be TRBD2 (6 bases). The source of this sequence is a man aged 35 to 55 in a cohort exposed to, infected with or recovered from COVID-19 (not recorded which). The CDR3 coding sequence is TGTGCCAGCAGCTTGGAGTCGCGGGGACCCAATGAGCAGTTCTTC. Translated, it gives CASSLESRGPNEQFF. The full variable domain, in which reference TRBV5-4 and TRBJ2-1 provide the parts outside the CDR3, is ETGVTQSPTHLIKTRGQQVTLRCSSQSGHNTVSWYQQALGQGPQFIFQYYREEENGRGNFPPRFSGLQFPNYSSELNVNALELDDSALYLCASSLESRGPNEQFFGPGTRLTVL.